This T cell receptor (beta chain) was sequenced during a study of T cells in Graves' hyperthyroidism and ophthalmopathy. This clonotype was counted at least ten times. RNA transcripts gave rise to amplified TCR beta CDR3 regions. The HTBI primer set served for first-round RT-PCR of the TCR CDR3. TCRdb ran MiXCR on the multiplex PCR reads and lists one entry per CDR3 protein. The table lists 370,000 or so distinct CDR3 sequences, 15% to 19% of them singletons, with about a quarter in the top ten. CDR1 and CDR2 (germline): SGHAT, FQNNGV. The CDR3 is made up of 11 amino acids. The V and J ends lost 2 bases and 5 bases respectively, with 4 bases between them.

The chain carries TRBV11-2 and TRBJ2-7, with unresolved D. Sequencing was carried out using blood. This clonotype was obtained from a woman younger than 35 with Graves' hyperthyroidism that later progressed to Graves' ophthalmopathy. This CDR3 is CASSLTHEQYF. CDR3 DNA: TGTGCCAGCAGCTTAACCCACGAGCAGTACTTC.